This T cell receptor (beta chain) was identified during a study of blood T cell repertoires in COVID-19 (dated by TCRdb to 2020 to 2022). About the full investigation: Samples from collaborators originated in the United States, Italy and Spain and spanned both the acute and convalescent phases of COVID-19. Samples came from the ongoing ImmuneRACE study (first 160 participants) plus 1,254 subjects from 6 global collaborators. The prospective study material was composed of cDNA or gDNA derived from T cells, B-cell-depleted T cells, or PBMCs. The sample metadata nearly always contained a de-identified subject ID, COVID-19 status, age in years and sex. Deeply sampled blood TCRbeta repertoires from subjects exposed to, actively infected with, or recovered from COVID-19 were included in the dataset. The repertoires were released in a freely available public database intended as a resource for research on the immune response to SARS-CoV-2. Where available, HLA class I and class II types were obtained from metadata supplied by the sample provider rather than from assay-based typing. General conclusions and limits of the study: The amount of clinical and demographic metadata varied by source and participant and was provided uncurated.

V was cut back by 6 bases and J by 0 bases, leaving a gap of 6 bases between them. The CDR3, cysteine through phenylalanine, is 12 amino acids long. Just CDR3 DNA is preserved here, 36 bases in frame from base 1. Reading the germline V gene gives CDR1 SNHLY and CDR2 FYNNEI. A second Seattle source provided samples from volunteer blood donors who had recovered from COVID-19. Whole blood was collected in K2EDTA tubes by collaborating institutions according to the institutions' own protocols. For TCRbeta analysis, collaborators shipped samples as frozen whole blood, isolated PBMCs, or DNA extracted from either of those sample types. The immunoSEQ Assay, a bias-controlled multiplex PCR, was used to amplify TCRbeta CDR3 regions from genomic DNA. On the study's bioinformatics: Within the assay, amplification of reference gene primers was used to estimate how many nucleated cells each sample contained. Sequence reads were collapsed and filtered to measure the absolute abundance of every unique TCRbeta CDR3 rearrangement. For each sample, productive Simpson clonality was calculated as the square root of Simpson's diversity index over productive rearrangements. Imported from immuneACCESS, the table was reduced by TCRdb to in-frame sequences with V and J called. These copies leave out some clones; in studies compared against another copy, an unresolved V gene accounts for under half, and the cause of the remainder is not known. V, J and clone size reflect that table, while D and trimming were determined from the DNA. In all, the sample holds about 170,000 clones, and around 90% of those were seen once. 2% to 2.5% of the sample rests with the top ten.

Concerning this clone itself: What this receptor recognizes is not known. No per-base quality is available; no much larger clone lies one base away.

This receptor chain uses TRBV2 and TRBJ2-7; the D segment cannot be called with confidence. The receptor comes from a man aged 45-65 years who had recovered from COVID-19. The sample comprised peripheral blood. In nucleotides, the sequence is TGTGCCAGCAGCGAGAGCTCCTACGAGCAGTACTTC. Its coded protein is CASSESSYEQYF.